What follows are 6 T cell receptor beta chains derived from one specimen sequenced in a study of T cells in Graves' hyperthyroidism and ophthalmopathy (dated by TCRdb to about 2019). The library was built by means of multiplex PCR. Sequencer: Illumina HiSeq 2000. The TCR beta CDR3 regions were amplified from RNA transcripts. For the first round of RT-PCR on the TCR CDR3, the HTBI primer set was used together with the Qiagen OneStep RT-PCR kit. TCRdb's own reprocessing of the public reads used fastp at Q25 and MiXCR and kept productive beta chains. Rows matching on CDR3 protein sequence are summarized as one entry with the most common DNA and genes. This sample holds approximately 600,000 distinct CDR3 sequences; about 14% were observed only once. The top ten hold about 4.5% of the sample. The sequencing input was blood. These receptors came from a woman in her thirties or forties with Graves' ophthalmopathy.

V usage is TRBV28 and J usage is TRBJ2-2; possibly TRBD1 for D (5 bases). Trimming shortened V by 5 bases and J by 5 bases, and 15 bases separated the two germline ends. The CDR3 consists of 15 residues. In germline, CDR1 is MDHEN, CDR2 SYDVKM. The CDR3 sequence is CASSPPGALTGELFF. For the CDR3, the DNA is TGTGCCAGCAGTCCCCCTGGGGCATTGACCGGGGAGCTGTTTTTT.

This clonotype was observed many times. CDR3 protein: CAAGQERETQYF. CDR3 nucleotides: TGTGCCGCGGGTCAGGAGCGCGAGACCCAGTACTTC. The chain is built from TRBV10-3 and TRBJ2-5, with D possibly being TRBD2 (5 bases). The germline gives CDR1 ENHRY, CDR2 SYGVKD. V was pared by 11 bases and J by 5 bases, with 15 bases between. CDR3 size: 12 residues.

In this sample, this clonotype turned up many times. The rearrangement joins TRBV6-1 to TRBJ1-2; D is ambiguous. The CDR3 loop spans 14 amino acids. V lost 2 bases to trimming and J lost 2 bases, with 9 bases between them. Germline V gives CDR1 MNHNS, CDR2 SASEGT. CDR3 DNA: TGTGCCAGCAGTGAATCGCAGAAAAACTATGGCTACACCTTC. Its protein is CASSESQKNYGYTF.

This clonotype was recorded many times. The genes are TRBV2 and TRBJ2-7; D not resolved. The CDR3 has 12 amino acids. With 5 bases removed from V and 6 bases from J, the gap between germline ends came to 11 bases. Germline V gives CDR1 SNHLY, CDR2 FYNNEI. The CDR3 DNA reads as TGTGCCAGCAGTTTTATAGGTGCCGAGCAGTACTTC. It encodes CASSFIGAEQYF.

This clonotype was seen repeatedly, ten times or more. The chain recombines TRBV11-2 with TRBJ2-5; D ambiguous. The CDR3 is 17 residues long. Germline V gene data show CDR1 as SGHAT and CDR2 as FQNNGV. V was clipped by 2 bases and J by 0 bases, with 16 bases between them. In DNA form, the CDR3 reads TGTGCCAGCAGCTTAAGATTGATGGCGTTGAACCAAGAGACCCAGTACTTC. It translates to CASSLRLMALNQETQYF.

This clonotype has ten or more counts. V gene TRBV28 combines with J gene TRBJ2-5; D possibly corresponds to TRBD1 (6 bases). The CDR3 extends over 14 amino acids. The ends were cut back, 3 bases at V and 3 bases at J, with 11 bases in the middle. Per germline, CDR1 MDHEN and CDR2 SYDVKM. The CDR3 coding sequence is TGTGCCAGCAGTTTCCCCCGGACAGAAGAGACCCAGTACTTC. Translating it yields CASSFPRTEETQYF. The full variable domain, its missing parts supplied by reference TRBV28 and TRBJ2-5, is DVKVTQSSRYLVKRTGEKVFLECVQDMDHENMFWYRQDPGLGLRLIYFSYDVKMKEKGDIPEGYSVSREKKERFSLILESASTNQTSMYLCASSFPRTEETQYFGPGTRLLVL.